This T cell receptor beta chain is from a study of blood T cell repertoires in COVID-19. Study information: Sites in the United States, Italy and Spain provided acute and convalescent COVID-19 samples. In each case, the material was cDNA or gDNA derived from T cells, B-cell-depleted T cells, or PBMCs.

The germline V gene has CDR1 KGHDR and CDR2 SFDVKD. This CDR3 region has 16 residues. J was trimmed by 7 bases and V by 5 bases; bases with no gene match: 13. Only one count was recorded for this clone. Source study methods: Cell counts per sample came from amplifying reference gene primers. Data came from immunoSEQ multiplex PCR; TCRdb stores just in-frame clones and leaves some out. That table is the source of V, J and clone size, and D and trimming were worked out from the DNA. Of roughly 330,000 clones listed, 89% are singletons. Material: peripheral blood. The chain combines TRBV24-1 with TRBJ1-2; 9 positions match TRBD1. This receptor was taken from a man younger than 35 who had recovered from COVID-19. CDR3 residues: CATSGRQGQGQGGYTF. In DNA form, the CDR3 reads TGTGCCACCAGTGGCCGGCAAGGACAGGGACAGGGTGGCTACACCTTC.